The present entry profiles one TCR beta chain with its context. The data originate from a study of OX40 agonist ivuxolimab in advanced cancers. Study summary: An agonistic human IgG2 monoclonal antibody against OX40 (CD134) was given. The mean age was roughly 60 years, ranging from roughly 23 to 80, with around four fifths of participants male.

Autoimmune disease history or systemic immunosuppression was exclusionary. Here immunoSEQ multiplex PCR was the method, and the copy in TCRdb shows in-frame clones only, minus some. Seen here are tens of thousands of clones, 70% to 90% observed once, and the top ten hold approximately 5.6%. CDR1 MNHEY and CDR2 SVGAGI come from the germline V gene. The CDR3 loop spans 15 amino acids. The germline V and J ends were trimmed by 6 bases and 3 bases, with 18 bases remaining between them. Source: CD4+ or CD8+ T cells sorted from blood, taken in a trial of the OX40 agonist ivuxolimab. This rearrangement joins TRBV6-5 to TRBJ2-7; D is uncertain. The sequence was obtained from an adult with an advanced solid tumor such as melanoma, head and neck, liver or kidney cancer. The CDR3 is CASSPWAGRVYEQYF. Here the CDR3 DNA reads TGTGCCAGCAGCCCCTGGGCAGGCCGCGTCTACGAGCAGTACTTC.